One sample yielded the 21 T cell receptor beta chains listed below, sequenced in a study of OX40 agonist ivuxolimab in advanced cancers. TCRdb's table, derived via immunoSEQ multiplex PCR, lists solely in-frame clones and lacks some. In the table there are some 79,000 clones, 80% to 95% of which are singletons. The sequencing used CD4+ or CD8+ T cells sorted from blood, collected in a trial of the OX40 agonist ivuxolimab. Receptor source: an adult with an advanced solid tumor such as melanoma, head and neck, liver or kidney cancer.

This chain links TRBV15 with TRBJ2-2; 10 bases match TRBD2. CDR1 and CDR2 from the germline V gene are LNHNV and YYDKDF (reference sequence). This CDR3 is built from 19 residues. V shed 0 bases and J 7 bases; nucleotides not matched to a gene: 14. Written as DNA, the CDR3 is TGTGCCACCAGCAGAGAACCTTCCAGCGGGAGGGCCCTCCGCGGGGAGCTGTTTTTT. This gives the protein CATSREPSSGRALRGELFF.

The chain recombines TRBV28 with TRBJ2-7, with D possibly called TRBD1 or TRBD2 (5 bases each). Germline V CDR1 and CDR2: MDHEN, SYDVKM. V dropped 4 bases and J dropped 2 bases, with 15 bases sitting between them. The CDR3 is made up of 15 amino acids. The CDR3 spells CASSSQATGTYEQYF. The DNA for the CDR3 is TGTGCCAGCAGTTCACAGGCCACGGGGACCTACGAGCAGTACTTC.

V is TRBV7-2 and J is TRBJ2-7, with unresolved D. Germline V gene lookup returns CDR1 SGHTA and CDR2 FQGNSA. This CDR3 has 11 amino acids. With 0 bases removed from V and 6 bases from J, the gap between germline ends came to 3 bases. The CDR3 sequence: CASSLAVEQYF. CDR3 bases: TGTGCCAGCAGCTTAGCGGTCGAGCAGTACTTC.

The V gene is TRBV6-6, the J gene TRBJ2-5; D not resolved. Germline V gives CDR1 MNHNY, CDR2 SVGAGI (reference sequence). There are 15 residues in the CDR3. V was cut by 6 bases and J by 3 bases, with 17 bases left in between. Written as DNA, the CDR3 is TGTGCCAGCAGCTCCGGCAGGAATTCGGAAGAGACCCAGTACTTC. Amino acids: CASSSGRNSEETQYF.

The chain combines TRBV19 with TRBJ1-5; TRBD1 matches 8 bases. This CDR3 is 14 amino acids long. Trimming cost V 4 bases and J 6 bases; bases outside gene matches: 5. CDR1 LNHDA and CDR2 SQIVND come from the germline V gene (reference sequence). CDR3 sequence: CASSKTGESQPQHF. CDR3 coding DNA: TGTGCCAGTAGTAAGACAGGGGAGTCTCAGCCCCAGCATTTT.

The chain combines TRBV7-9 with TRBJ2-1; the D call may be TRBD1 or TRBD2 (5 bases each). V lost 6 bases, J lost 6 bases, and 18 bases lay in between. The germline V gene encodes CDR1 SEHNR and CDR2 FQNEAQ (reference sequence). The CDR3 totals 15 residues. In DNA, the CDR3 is TGTGCCAGCAGTCCCGGATCGGGGCCCCCCAATGAGCAGTTCTTC. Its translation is CASSPGSGPPNEQFF.

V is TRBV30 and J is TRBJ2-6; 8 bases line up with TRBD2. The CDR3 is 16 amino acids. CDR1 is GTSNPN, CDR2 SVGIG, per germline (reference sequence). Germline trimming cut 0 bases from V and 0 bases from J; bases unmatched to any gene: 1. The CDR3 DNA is TGTGCCTGGAGTGTCGGGGGGGCCTCTGGGGCCAACGTCCTGACTTTC. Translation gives CAWSVGGASGANVLTF.

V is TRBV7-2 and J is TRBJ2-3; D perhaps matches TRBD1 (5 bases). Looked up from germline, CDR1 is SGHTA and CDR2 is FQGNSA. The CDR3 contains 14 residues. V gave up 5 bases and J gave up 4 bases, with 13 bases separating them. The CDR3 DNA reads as TGTGCCAGCAGCCCAGGGCAGGGCTCAGATACGCAGTATTTT. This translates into CASSPGQGSDTQYF.

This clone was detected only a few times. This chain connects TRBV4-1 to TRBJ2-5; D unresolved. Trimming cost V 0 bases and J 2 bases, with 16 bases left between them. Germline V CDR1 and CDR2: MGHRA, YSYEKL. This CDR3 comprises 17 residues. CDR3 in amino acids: CASSQDPPTRRQETQYF. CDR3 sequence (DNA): TGCGCCAGCAGCCAAGATCCGCCAACAAGAAGACAAGAGACCCAGTACTTC.

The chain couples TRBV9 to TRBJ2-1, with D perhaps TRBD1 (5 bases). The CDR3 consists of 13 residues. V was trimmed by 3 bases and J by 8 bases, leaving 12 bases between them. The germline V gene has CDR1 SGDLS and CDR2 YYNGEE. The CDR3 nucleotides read TGTGCCAGCAGCGCAGGGATATGGGATGAGCAGTTCTTC. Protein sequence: CASSAGIWDEQFF.

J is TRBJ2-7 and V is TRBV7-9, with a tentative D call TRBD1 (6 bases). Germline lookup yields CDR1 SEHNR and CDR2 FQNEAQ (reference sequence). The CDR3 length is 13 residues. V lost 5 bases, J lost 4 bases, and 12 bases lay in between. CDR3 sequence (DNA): TGTGCCAGCAGCCCCCTAGGGGGTTACGAGCAGTACTTC. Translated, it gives CASSPLGGYEQYF.

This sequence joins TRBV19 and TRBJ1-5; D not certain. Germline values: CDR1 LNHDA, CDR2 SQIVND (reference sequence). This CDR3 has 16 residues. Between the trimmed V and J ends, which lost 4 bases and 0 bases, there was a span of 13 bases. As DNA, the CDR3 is TGTGCCAGTAGTACCCTCAATCGGTTTAGCAATCAGCCCCAGCATTTT. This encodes CASSTLNRFSNQPQHF.

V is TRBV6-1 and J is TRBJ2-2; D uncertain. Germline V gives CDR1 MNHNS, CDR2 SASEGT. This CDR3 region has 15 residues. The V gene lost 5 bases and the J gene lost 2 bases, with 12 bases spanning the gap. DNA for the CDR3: TGTGCCAGCAGTCCAACACGGGCCAACACCGGGGAGCTGTTTTTT. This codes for CASSPTRANTGELFF.

The chain's CDR3 is CASSLTQTGPETQYF. The CDR3 DNA follows: TGTGCCAGCAGCTTAACCCAGACAGGTCCAGAGACCCAGTACTTC. The V and J genes are TRBV11-3 and TRBJ2-5; weak D call: TRBD1 (6 bases). The V end lost 2 bases, the J end lost 4 bases, and 14 bases lay between the germline ends. The CDR3 has 15 amino acids. Germline V gene lookup returns CDR1 SGHNT and CDR2 YENEEA. The full variable domain, with the rest looked up from reference TRBV11-3 and TRBJ2-5, is EAGVVQSPRYKIIEKKQPVAFWCNPISGHNTLYWYLQNLGQGPELLIRYENEEAVDDSQLPKDRFSAERLKGVDSTLKIQPAELGDSAVYLCASSLTQTGPETQYFGPGTRLLVL.

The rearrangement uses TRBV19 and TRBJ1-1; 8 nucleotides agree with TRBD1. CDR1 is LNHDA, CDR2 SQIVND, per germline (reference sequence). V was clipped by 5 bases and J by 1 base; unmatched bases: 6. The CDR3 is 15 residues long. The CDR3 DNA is TGTGCCAGTAGTGTAGCCGGACAGGGGAACACTGAAGCTTTCTTT. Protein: CASSVAGQGNTEAFF.

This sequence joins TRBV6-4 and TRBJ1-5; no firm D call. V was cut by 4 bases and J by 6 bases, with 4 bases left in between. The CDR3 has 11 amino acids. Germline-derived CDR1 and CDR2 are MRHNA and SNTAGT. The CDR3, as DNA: TGTGCCAGCAGTGGGGCTCAGCCCCAGCATTTT. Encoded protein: CASSGAQPQHF.

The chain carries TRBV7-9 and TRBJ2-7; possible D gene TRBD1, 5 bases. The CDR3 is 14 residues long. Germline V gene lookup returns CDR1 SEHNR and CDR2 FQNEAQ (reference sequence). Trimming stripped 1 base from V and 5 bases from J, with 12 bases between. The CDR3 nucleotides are TGTGCCAGCAGCTTAGGTTCCGTAGGGGACGAGCAGTACTTC. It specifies CASSLGSVGDEQYF.

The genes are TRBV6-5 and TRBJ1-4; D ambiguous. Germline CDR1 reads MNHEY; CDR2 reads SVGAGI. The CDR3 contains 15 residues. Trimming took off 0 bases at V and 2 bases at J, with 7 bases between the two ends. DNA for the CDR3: TGTGCCAGCAGTTACTCTCCGGGGACTAATGAAAAACTGTTTTTT. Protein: CASSYSPGTNEKLFF.

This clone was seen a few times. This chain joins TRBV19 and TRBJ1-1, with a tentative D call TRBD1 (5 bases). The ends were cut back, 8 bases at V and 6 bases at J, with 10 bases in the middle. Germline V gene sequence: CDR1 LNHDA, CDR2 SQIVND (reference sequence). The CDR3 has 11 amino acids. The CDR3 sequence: CASQGSAEAFF. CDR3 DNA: TGTGCCAGTCAGGGTTCGGCTGAAGCTTTCTTT. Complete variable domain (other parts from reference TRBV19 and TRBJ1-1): DGGITQSPKYLFRKEGQNVTLSCEQNLNHDAMYWYRQDPGQGLRLIYYSQIVNDFQKGDIAEGYSVSREKKESFPLTVTSAQKNPTAFYLCASQGSAEAFFGQGTRLTVV.

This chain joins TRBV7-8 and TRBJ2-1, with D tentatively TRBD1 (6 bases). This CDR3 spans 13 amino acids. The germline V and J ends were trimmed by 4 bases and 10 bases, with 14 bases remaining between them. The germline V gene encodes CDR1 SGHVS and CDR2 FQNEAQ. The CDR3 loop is CASSSDRLREQFF. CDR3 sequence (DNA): TGTGCCAGCAGCTCCGACAGGCTTAGGGAGCAGTTCTTC.

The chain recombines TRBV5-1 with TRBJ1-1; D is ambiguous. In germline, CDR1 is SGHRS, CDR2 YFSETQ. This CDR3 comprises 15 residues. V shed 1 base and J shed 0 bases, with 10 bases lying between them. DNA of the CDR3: TGCGCCAGCAGCTTGCAGGCTACCCTGAACACTGAAGCTTTCTTT. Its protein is CASSLQATLNTEAFF.